One and the same sample provided the 27 T cell receptor beta chains below, sequenced in a study of spatial heterogeneity in lung cancer. TCRdb reprocessed the 5' RACE reads with MiXCR, giving one entry per CDR3 protein. The table shows 10,000 to 15,000 distinct CDR3 sequences, with around 3.7% occurring only once. Time point given: sample taken at primary tumor resection. This specimen was PBMCs, taken at surgery. These receptors came from a male donor with early-stage non-small cell lung cancer.

This clonotype occurred many times. V is TRBV2 and J is TRBJ1-1; TRBD1 matches 7 bases. The CDR3 extends over 11 amino acids. J gave up 8 bases and V 6 bases, and 3 bases lay outside the gene matches. Looked up from germline, CDR1 is SNHLY and CDR2 is FYNNEI. CDR3 nucleotide sequence: TGTGCCAGCAGGGGACAGAAGGAAGCTTTCTTT. This encodes CASRGQKEAFF.

This clonotype was seen repeatedly, ten times or more. V gene TRBV18 combines with J gene TRBJ2-3; maybe TRBD1 (5 bases). Germline loops: CDR1 KGHSH, CDR2 LQKENI. This CDR3 spans 17 amino acids. V lost 3 bases, J lost 3 bases, and 19 bases lay in between. The CDR3: CASSPDGHGEGTDTQYF. For the CDR3, the DNA is TGTGCCAGCTCACCGGACGGACATGGCGAAGGAACAGATACGCAGTATTTT.

This clonotype was counted many times. V and J are TRBV6-5 and TRBJ2-3; 9 bases fit TRBD1. CDR3 size: 17 residues. With 2 bases clipped from V and 0 bases from J, the junction kept 6 bases outside the gene matches. CDR1 MNHEY and CDR2 SVGAGI come from the germline V gene. The CDR3 loop is CASSYRWTGVSTDTQYF. The CDR3 DNA follows: TGTGCCAGCAGTTACCGGTGGACAGGGGTTAGCACAGATACGCAGTATTTT.

This clonotype was seen many times. The chain employs TRBV6-6 and TRBJ1-5; D gene unclear. V gave up 2 bases and J gave up 9 bases, with 5 bases separating them. Per the germline V gene, CDR1 is MNHNY and CDR2 is SVGAGI (reference sequence). The CDR3 is 11 amino acids. CDR3 sequence reads: CASSYTGPQHF. The DNA for the CDR3 is TGTGCCAGCAGTTACACCGGGCCCCAGCATTTT.

This clonotype was seen ten or more times. The chain links TRBV15 to TRBJ2-1; D may be TRBD2 (6 bases). CDR1 and CDR2 (germline): LNHNV, YYDKDF (reference sequence). This CDR3 has 14 amino acids. The V end was cut by 0 bases, the J end by 9 bases, with 12 bases between. The CDR3 DNA reads as TGTGCCACCAGCAGAGAAGGGCGGGATAGTGAGCAGTTCTTC. Translating gives CATSREGRDSEQFF. Full variable domain (remainder filled in from reference TRBV15 and TRBJ2-1): DAMVIQNPRYQVTQFGKPVTLSCSQTLNHNVMYWYQQKSSQAPKLLFHYYDKDFNNEADTPDNFQSRRPNTSFCFLDIRSPGLGDTAMYLCATSREGRDSEQFFGPGTRLTVL.

This clonotype was seen ten or more times. The chain recombines TRBV5-1 with TRBJ2-5; 7 bases are a match to TRBD2. The CDR3 has 15 residues. The V gene end was trimmed by 1 base and the J gene end by 5 bases; junction bases not matched to a gene: 8. Germline V gene sequence: CDR1 SGHRS, CDR2 YFSETQ. DNA of the CDR3: TGCGCCAGCAGCTTGAGAGGCGGGAGTGCTGAGACCCAGTACTTC. Amino acid sequence: CASSLRGGSAETQYF.

This clonotype showed up many times. The gene calls are TRBV5-4 and TRBJ1-5, with D perhaps TRBD1 (5 bases). The ends were cut back, 5 bases at V and 2 bases at J, with 11 bases in the middle. Per the germline V gene, CDR1 is SGHNT and CDR2 is YYREEE (reference sequence). CDR3 length: 14 amino acids. The CDR3 DNA reads TGTGCCAGCAGTCGCCAGGGTGGCAATCAGCCCCAGCATTTT. Translated: CASSRQGGNQPQHF. Full variable domain (remainder filled in from reference TRBV5-4 and TRBJ1-5): ETGVTQSPTHLIKTRGQQVTLRCSSQSGHNTVSWYQQALGQGPQFIFQYYREEENGRGNFPPRFSGLQFPNYSSELNVNALELDDSALYLCASSRQGGNQPQHFGDGTRLSIL.

CDR3 sequence: CASSPTSPGWNEQFF. CDR3 coding DNA: TGTGCCAGCAGCCCTACGTCCCCCGGGTGGAATGAGCAGTTCTTC. The chain couples TRBV7-9 to TRBJ2-1; no firm D call. Trimming took 5 bases from V and 7 from J, leaving 18 bases between them. The CDR3 is 15 amino acids. CDR1 and CDR2 from the germline V gene are SEHNR and FQNEAQ (reference sequence).

The table lists this clonotype with many counts. CDR3: CASKPGLATYEQYF. Here the CDR3 DNA reads TGTGCCAGCAAGCCGGGACTAGCAACATACGAGCAGTACTTC. The chain is built from TRBV6-5 and TRBJ2-7; 9 nucleotides line up with TRBD2. J lost 4 bases, V lost 7 bases, and 8 bases had no gene match. Germline CDR1 MNHEY, CDR2 SVGAGI. The CDR3 contains 14 residues.

This clonotype was observed many times. The rearrangement uses TRBV14 and TRBJ1-1; unclear D gene. Trimming removed 4 bases from V and 1 base from J, with 7 bases in between. CDR3 length: 13 amino acids. Germline-derived CDR1 and CDR2 are SGHDN and FVKESK. CDR3 region: CASSPHWNTEAFF. The DNA for the CDR3 is TGTGCCAGCAGCCCCCATTGGAACACTGAAGCTTTCTTT.

There are many counts of this clonotype. The genes are TRBV6-2 or TRBV6-3 and TRBJ2-3; 9 nucleotides align to TRBD1. The V gene's germline CDR1 is MNHEY and CDR2 SVGEGT. The CDR3 contains 16 residues. Germline trimming cut 6 bases from V and 0 bases from J; bases unmatched to any gene: 7. The chain's CDR3 is CASSPDRGYSTDTQYF. Written as DNA, the CDR3 is TGTGCCAGCAGCCCAGACAGGGGGTATAGCACAGATACGCAGTATTTT.

This clonotype was seen many times. The gene calls are TRBV7-2 and TRBJ1-2; 8 bases line up with TRBD1. Germline V gene lookup returns CDR1 SGHTA and CDR2 FQGNSA. V was pared by 6 bases and J by 7 bases, with 7 bases of the junction left unmatched. This CDR3 region has 13 residues. The CDR3 region has the DNA TGTGCCAGCAGTCCTAACAGGGGGTCTGGCTACACCTTC. It yields the protein CASSPNRGSGYTF. The full variable domain, in which reference TRBV7-2 and TRBJ1-2 provide the parts outside the CDR3, is GAGVSQSPSNKVTEKGKDVELRCDPISGHTALYWYRQSLGQGLEFLIYFQGNSAPDKSGLPSDRFSAERTGGSVSTLTIQRTQQEDSAVYLCASSPNRGSGYTFGSGTRLTVV.

The table lists this clonotype with many counts. The genes are TRBV12-3 or TRBV12-4 and TRBJ2-1; 10 bases are a match to TRBD2. The CDR3 is 14 amino acids. The ends lost 5 bases at V and 10 bases at J; junction bases unmatched: 8. In nucleotides, the CDR3 is TGTGCCAGCAGTCAGGGACTAGCGTGGGGGGAGCAGTTCTTC. It is translated as CASSQGLAWGEQFF.

This clonotype was counted many times. The chain combines TRBV2 with TRBJ2-1; the match to TRBD2 covers 10 bases. Germline CDR1 SNHLY, CDR2 FYNNEI. The CDR3 has 13 residues. Losses at the gene ends were 6 bases for V and 9 bases for J; bases not matched to a gene: 5. The CDR3 loop reads CASRLAGVFEQFF. The CDR3 bases are TGTGCCAGCAGGCTAGCGGGAGTTTTTGAGCAGTTCTTC.

This clonotype was detected ten times or more. V and J are TRBV28 and TRBJ2-1; D could derive from TRBD1 or TRBD2 (5 bases each). CDR1 is MDHEN and CDR2 is SYDVKM in the germline V gene. There are 22 residues in the CDR3. V was pared by 2 bases and J by 0 bases, with 29 bases between. The CDR3 loop reads CASSLTLADVAEGFSSYNEQFF. CDR3 nucleotide sequence: TGTGCCAGCAGTTTAACCCTAGCCGACGTGGCCGAGGGGTTTAGCTCCTACAATGAGCAGTTCTTC.

Regarding this clonotype: A much more abundant neighbour one base away suggests this may be a read error. This chain connects TRBV3-1 to TRBJ1-1, with D possibly TRBD1 on 5 matching bases. The CDR3 runs to 14 residues. V was clipped by 3 bases and J by 5 bases, with 13 bases between them. The germline gives CDR1 LGHDT, CDR2 YNNKEL (reference sequence). The CDR3 nucleotides are TGTGCCAGCAGCCAGAGGCAGAGGGGTACTGAAGCTTTCTTT. Its protein is CASSQRQRGTEAFF.

This clonotype came up many times. The gene calls are TRBV28 and TRBJ2-4, with D perhaps TRBD1 (5 bases). CDR1 and CDR2 (germline): MDHEN, SYDVKM. This CDR3 contains 13 residues. CDR3 in amino acids: CAAQGLAKNIQYF. CDR3 DNA sequence: TGTGCGGCCCAGGGATTAGCCAAAAACATTCAGTACTTC.

This clonotype came up many times. The rearrangement uses TRBV19 and TRBJ1-5; a weak D match, TRBD1 (6 bases). The CDR3 sequence is 14 residues long. Trimming took off 4 bases at V and 4 bases at J, with 11 bases between the two ends. Germline loops: CDR1 LNHDA, CDR2 SQIVND (reference sequence). The CDR3 nucleotides read TGTGCCAGTAGTAAGGGGGACATAAATCAGCCCCAGCATTTT. Protein: CASSKGDINQPQHF. Full variable domain (remainder filled in from reference TRBV19 and TRBJ1-5): DGGITQSPKYLFRKEGQNVTLSCEQNLNHDAMYWYRQDPGQGLRLIYYSQIVNDFQKGDIAEGYSVSREKKESFPLTVTSAQKNPTAFYLCASSKGDINQPQHFGDGTRLSIL.

This clonotype has at least ten counts. The V gene is TRBV7-2, the J gene TRBJ2-1, with unresolved D. This CDR3 is 14 amino acids long. Trimming left V 1 base short and J 6 bases short, with 10 bases between. In germline, CDR1 is SGHTA, CDR2 FQGNSA. Here the CDR3 DNA reads TGTGCCAGCAGCTTAGGCCTGGGCTTCAATGAGCAGTTCTTC. It specifies CASSLGLGFNEQFF.

This clonotype was counted ten times or more. The chain recombines TRBV27 with TRBJ1-5; the D is unclear. The V gene's germline CDR1 is MNHEY and CDR2 SMNVEV (reference sequence). The CDR3 spans 13 residues. The ends were cut back, 6 bases at V and 5 bases at J, with 11 bases in the middle. For the CDR3, the DNA is TGTGCCAGCAGCCCGACGGCGGATCAGCCCCAGCATTTT. This codes for CASSPTADQPQHF.

This clonotype was picked up many times. The chain combines TRBV20-1 with TRBJ1-1; D is possibly TRBD1 (5 bases). Trimming shortened V by 6 bases and J by 8 bases, and 19 bases separated the two germline ends. CDR3 size: 13 residues. Per germline, CDR1 DFQATT and CDR2 SNEGSKA (reference sequence). The CDR3 loop reads CSAKATVRGEAFF. The CDR3 nucleotides are TGCAGTGCCAAAGCGACAGTTCGGGGAGAAGCTTTCTTT.

This clonotype was seen ten or more times. The gene calls are TRBV19 and TRBJ2-3; TRBD2 is a possible D gene (6 bases). The CDR3 totals 15 residues. The V and J ends lost 2 bases and 5 bases respectively, with 14 bases between them. The germline CDR1 and CDR2 sequences are LNHDA and SQIVND (reference sequence). CDR3 DNA: TGTGCCAGTAGTATAACTCGGGACGGGGGAGATACGCAGTATTTT. Translating it yields CASSITRDGGDTQYF. The full variable domain, with the rest looked up from reference TRBV19 and TRBJ2-3, is DGGITQSPKYLFRKEGQNVTLSCEQNLNHDAMYWYRQDPGQGLRLIYYSQIVNDFQKGDIAEGYSVSREKKESFPLTVTSAQKNPTAFYLCASSITRDGGDTQYFGPGTRLTVL.

This clonotype has more than one count but fewer than ten. This rearrangement joins TRBV5-1 to TRBJ2-5; the match to TRBD2 covers 8 bases. Germline CDR1 SGHRS, CDR2 YFSETQ. CDR3 length equals 14 residues. The V and J ends lost 4 bases and 5 bases, in that order; junction bases with no gene match: 7. This chain's CDR3 is CASSPRAGAETQYF. The CDR3 DNA sequence: TGCGCCAGCAGCCCCCGAGCGGGAGCGGAGACCCAGTACTTC.

This clonotype was detected ten times or more. The J gene is TRBJ1-4, the V gene TRBV4-1; D is unresolved. The length of the CDR3 is 15 residues. V lost 1 base and J 0 bases, leaving 6 bases between the germline ends. Germline V gene sequence: CDR1 MGHRA, CDR2 YSYEKL. CDR3 sequence reads: CASSQGPATNEKLFF. CDR3 bases: TGCGCCAGCAGCCAAGGTCCCGCAACTAATGAAAAACTGTTTTTT.

This clonotype was seen a few times. The J gene is TRBJ2-3, the V gene TRBV20-1, with 7 nucleotides matching TRBD2. Germline V gene lookup returns CDR1 DFQATT and CDR2 SNEGSKA (reference sequence). This CDR3 comprises 15 residues. V gave up 3 bases and J gave up 6 bases; unmatched junction bases: 12. This CDR3 is CSARRGGLIQDTQYF. The CDR3 DNA reads as TGCAGTGCTAGGCGTGGGGGACTAATTCAGGATACGCAGTATTTT.

This clonotype was seen repeatedly, ten times or more. The V call is TRBV7-2, the J call TRBJ1-2, with 10 bases aligning to TRBD1. Germline trimming cut 5 bases from V and 8 bases from J; bases unmatched to any gene: 5. The germline CDR1 and CDR2 sequences are SGHTA and FQGNSA. The CDR3 is 13 amino acids. CDR3 bases: TGTGCCAGCAGCCCGACAGGGGGCCGGGGCTACACCTTC. It encodes CASSPTGGRGYTF. The full variable domain, completed using reference TRBV7-2 and TRBJ1-2, is GAGVSQSPSNKVTEKGKDVELRCDPISGHTALYWYRQSLGQGLEFLIYFQGNSAPDKSGLPSDRFSAERTGGSVSTLTIQRTQQEDSAVYLCASSPTGGRGYTFGSGTRLTVV.

This clonotype was observed at least ten times. J is TRBJ2-1 and V is TRBV20-1; 11 bases align to TRBD2. Per germline, CDR1 DFQATT and CDR2 SNEGSKA (reference sequence). With V trimmed by 2 bases and J by 10 bases, 13 bases remained unmatched. This CDR3 is 16 amino acids long. The CDR3 protein is CSARPHLTTSGMEQFF. CDR3 DNA: TGCAGTGCTAGACCCCACTTGACGACTAGCGGGATGGAGCAGTTCTTC.